The present entry profiles one T cell receptor (beta chain) with its context. This CDR3 comprises 12 residues. Trimming took 6 bases from V and 1 from J, leaving 6 bases between them. CDR1 is MNHEY and CDR2 is SVGAGI in the germline V gene. These data originate in a study of blood T cell repertoires in COVID-19. Assay: immunoSEQ multiplex PCR; the TCRdb copy retains only in-frame clones and omits some. Here the sample spans 150,000 to 200,000 clones, 81% being singletons. The sequenced sample consisted of peripheral blood. This chain connects TRBV6-5 to TRBJ1-2; D gene unclear. This sequence was found in a man aged 60 to 75 with active or convalescent COVID-19. The CDR3 coding sequence is TGTGCCAGCAGATTCCTTAACTATGGCTACACCTTC. This translates into CASRFLNYGYTF.